This section outlines one T cell receptor (beta chain) sequence together with its context. What it binds is not known. This record belongs to a study of brain T cells in children with intractable seizures. Study-level findings and limits: Clones missing pre-surgery may reflect undersampling of that blood sample.

Only in-frame clones appear in the TCRdb table, and some are missing; sequencing was by immunoSEQ multiplex PCR. Of over 95,000 clones listed, 90% to 95% are singletons. Trimming removed 4 bases at V and 5 bases at J, with 6 bases between. The CDR3 length is 11 residues. The V gene's germline CDR1 is SGHTA and CDR2 FQGTGA. The sequenced cases were selected for having the highest brain T cell transcript signatures. The chain is built from TRBV7-3 and TRBJ2-7; unclear D gene. The source of this sequence is a boy younger than two with hemimegalencephaly and intractable seizures. The source was peripheral blood, collected at surgery. CDR3 protein: CASSYGHEQYF. The CDR3 DNA reads as TGTGCCAGCAGCTATGGCCACGAGCAGTACTTC.